Listed below are T cell receptor beta chains from one sample, sequenced in a study of CD8 T cells in ankylosing spondylitis. TCRdb recomputed calls from the 5' RACE reads with MiXCR, one row per CDR3 protein. Counted here are some 340,000 distinct CDR3 sequences, under 15% occurring once; the ten biggest clones make up 1.1%. Sequencing input: blood, either unsorted or a sorted T cell fraction (not recorded which). These TCRs come from a male donor with ankylosing spondylitis or in good health (not recorded which). The CDR3 runs from the conserved cysteine through the conserved F or W. A D gene is named only where the DNA matches it firmly. Only part of the rows carry a size: once, few, many, or a class if the clone is expanded.

J	D	V	size	CDR3	DNA
TRBJ1-1	TRBD1	TRBV28	NA	CASSPRTGKTGGTEAFF	TGTGCCAGCAGTCCCAGGACAGGGAAAACAGGGGGCACTGAAGCTTTCTTT
TRBJ2-7	NA	TRBV5-6	few	CASSWQGSYEQYF	TGTGCCAGCAGCTGGCAGGGCTCCTACGAGCAGTACTTC
TRBJ1-4	TRBD1	TRBV28	NA	CASRLRGLEEKLFF	TGTGCCAGCAGACTCAGGGGGCTTGAGGAAAAACTGTTTTTT
TRBJ2-6	NA	TRBV12-3/TRBV12-4	many	CASRLNSGANVLTF	TGTGCCAGCAGATTGAACTCTGGGGCCAACGTCCTGACTTTC
TRBJ2-1	TRBD2	TRBV20-1	NA	CSVLSGTHNEQFF	TGCAGTGTTCTTAGCGGGACCCACAATGAGCAGTTCTTC
TRBJ2-7	NA	TRBV4-2	NA	CASSQEGGYEQYF	TGTGCCAGCAGCCAAGAGGGTGGATACGAGCAGTACTTC
TRBJ2-2	TRBD1	TRBV20-1	NA	CSARPGGGTGELFF	TGCAGTGCTAGACCAGGGGGCGGGACCGGGGAGCTGTTTTTT
TRBJ2-1	NA	TRBV19	few	CASSARSSSYNEQFF	TGTGCCAGTAGTGCCAGATCGAGCTCCTACAATGAGCAGTTCTTC
TRBJ1-1	TRBD1	TRBV11-1	many	CASSPDRGLGTEAFF	TGTGCCAGCAGCCCGGACAGGGGGCTAGGGACTGAAGCTTTCTTT
TRBJ2-1	TRBD1	TRBV20-1	NA	CSAKADRFYNEQFF	TGCAGTGCTAAGGCGGACAGGTTCTACAATGAGCAGTTCTTC
TRBJ1-1	NA	TRBV27	many	CASSFSRGRPMNTEAFF	TGTGCCAGCAGTTTTTCCCGGGGACGACCCATGAACACTGAAGCTTTCTTT
TRBJ1-2	NA	TRBV11-2	many	CASRGLRGRYGYTF	TGTGCCAGCAGGGGTCTCCGGGGCCGATATGGCTACACCTTC
TRBJ2-1	TRBD2	TRBV10-3	few	CALSTGLAISGNEQFF	TGTGCCCTCTCAACGGGACTAGCGATATCCGGCAATGAGCAGTTCTTC
TRBJ2-3	NA	TRBV12-3/TRBV12-4	NA	CASSLSLPGSSWDTQYF	TGTGCCAGCAGTTTATCCCTTCCTGGGTCTAGCTGGGATACGCAGTATTTT
TRBJ1-2	NA	TRBV7-9	few	CASSPQDGNYGYTF	TGTGCCAGCAGCCCCCAGGACGGCAACTATGGCTACACCTTC
TRBJ1-1	NA	TRBV12-3/TRBV12-4	few	CATSALLQGLDTEAFF	TGTGCCACATCCGCCCTCTTACAGGGTTTGGACACTGAAGCTTTCTTT
TRBJ1-6	NA	TRBV7-9	NA	CASSSPRGDYNSPLHF	TGTGCCAGCAGCTCGCCCAGGGGAGACTATAATTCACCCCTCCACTTT
TRBJ2-3	NA	TRBV10-3	few	CAISDWQESDTQYF	TGTGCCATCAGTGATTGGCAGGAGTCAGATACGCAGTATTTT
TRBJ2-2	NA	TRBV10-3	few	CAISLSTGALFF	TGTGCCATCAGCCTAAGCACCGGGGCGCTGTTTTTT
TRBJ2-5	NA	TRBV7-9	NA	CASSDWASAQETQYF	TGTGCCAGCAGCGATTGGGCTAGTGCTCAAGAGACCCAGTACTTC
TRBJ2-1	TRBD2	TRBV4-1	NA	CASSQVGRYNEQFF	TGCGCCAGCAGCCAAGTCGGGAGGTACAATGAGCAGTTCTTC
TRBJ2-1	NA	TRBV7-2	NA	CASSVEGGPNEQFF	TGTGCCAGCAGCGTAGAAGGGGGACCCAATGAGCAGTTCTTC
TRBJ1-6	TRBD1	TRBV20-1	few	CSARDGQGQLIGSPLHF	TGCAGTGCTAGGGACGGACAGGGTCAACTAATCGGTTCACCCCTCCACTTT
TRBJ2-1	TRBD2	TRBV5-5	many	CASSLGTSGARGEQFF	TGTGCCAGCAGCTTGGGGACTAGCGGGGCCAGGGGTGAGCAGTTCTTC
TRBJ2-1	NA	TRBV12-3/TRBV12-4	many	CASTLIGGRSYNEQFF	TGTGCCAGCACCCTTATAGGGGGAAGGTCCTACAATGAGCAGTTCTTC
TRBJ2-7	NA	TRBV5-1	NA	CASSLDLGSPSYEQYF	TGCGCCAGCAGCTTGGATCTGGGCTCCCCTTCCTACGAGCAGTACTTC
TRBJ1-2	NA	TRBV7-2	NA	CASSLSFQSNYGYTF	TGTGCCAGCAGCTTATCTTTTCAGTCTAACTATGGCTACACCTTC
TRBJ2-2	TRBD1	TRBV12-3/TRBV12-4	few	CASRPGTGGSGELFF	TGTGCCAGCAGACCCGGGACAGGGGGCTCCGGGGAGCTGTTTTTT
TRBJ1-1	TRBD1	TRBV5-5	NA	CASSRQGAEAFF	TGTGCCAGCAGTCGACAGGGGGCTGAAGCTTTCTTT
TRBJ2-7	NA	TRBV3-1	NA	CASSPASMTSYEQYF	TGTGCCAGCAGCCCTGCCAGCATGACGAGCTACGAGCAGTACTTC
TRBJ2-1	TRBD2	TRBV12-3/TRBV12-4	many	CASSESSGGNGEQFF	TGTGCCAGCAGCGAGTCTAGCGGGGGAAATGGCGAGCAGTTCTTC
TRBJ1-6	TRBD1	TRBV7-8	few	CASSSLTGEDFNSPLHF	TGTGCCAGCAGCTCCCTTACAGGGGAAGACTTTAATTCACCCCTCCACTTT
TRBJ1-6	NA	TRBV25-1	NA	CASSGGVNNSPLHF	TGTGCCAGCAGTGGGGGGGTAAACAATTCACCCCTCCACTTT
TRBJ1-5	TRBD1	TRBV10-1	few	CASSGQGLQPQHF	TGCGCCAGCAGTGGACAGGGTCTACAGCCCCAGCATTTT
TRBJ2-7	TRBD2	TRBV5-1	NA	CASSPTGGAYEQYF	TGCGCCAGCAGCCCTACGGGGGGGGCGTACGAGCAGTACTTC
TRBJ2-5	TRBD2	TRBV7-2	NA	CASSAAGLAPETQYF	TGTGCCAGCAGCGCCGCGGGACTAGCCCCAGAGACCCAGTACTTC
TRBJ2-7	NA	TRBV18	NA	CASSPFRQGKDEQYF	TGTGCCAGCTCACCATTTAGGCAGGGGAAGGACGAGCAGTACTTC
TRBJ2-5	TRBD1	TRBV12-3/TRBV12-4	NA	CASSTTGGGETQYF	TGTGCCAGCAGTACTACAGGGGGCGGAGAGACCCAGTACTTC
TRBJ1-5	NA	TRBV4-1	few	CASSPGTGTGISVSNQPQHF	TGCGCCAGCAGCCCAGGAACCGGGACGGGCATTTCGGTCAGCAATCAGCCCCAGCATTTT
TRBJ1-3	NA	TRBV20-1	NA	CSAVRVASSGNTIYF	TGCAGTGCGGTTCGGGTGGCCTCCTCTGGAAACACCATATATTTT
TRBJ1-1	NA	TRBV12-3/TRBV12-4	medium-sized	CASSGIQGNTEAFF	TGTGCCAGCAGCGGGATACAGGGAAACACTGAAGCTTTCTTT
TRBJ2-3	TRBD1	TRBV20-1	few	CSASRQGPDTQYF	TGCAGTGCTAGTCGACAGGGCCCAGATACGCAGTATTTT
TRBJ1-1	TRBD1	TRBV5-1	NA	CASSLGGADTEAFF	TGCGCCAGCAGCCTAGGGGGCGCGGACACTGAAGCTTTCTTT
TRBJ2-7	TRBD2	TRBV20-1	few	CSATRTSTYEQYF	TGCAGTGCTACCCGGACTAGCACGTACGAGCAGTACTTC
TRBJ2-3	TRBD2	TRBV18	NA	CASSPRTSGNVGTDTQYF	TGTGCCAGCTCACCCAGGACTAGCGGGAACGTTGGGACAGATACGCAGTATTTT
TRBJ2-3	TRBD2	TRBV5-1	few	CASSLASASGGPDTQYF	TGCGCCAGCAGCTTGGCTTCGGCTAGCGGGGGGCCAGATACGCAGTATTTT
TRBJ2-5	NA	TRBV6-5	few	CASSYGIAWETQYF	TGTGCCAGCAGTTATGGGATAGCGTGGGAGACCCAGTACTTC
TRBJ1-1	TRBD1	TRBV5-5	NA	CASSLGDRGRDTEAFF	TGTGCCAGCAGCTTGGGGGACAGGGGCCGGGACACTGAAGCTTTCTTT
TRBJ2-5	NA	TRBV4-1	NA	CASSQEYPAQETQYF	TGCGCCAGCAGCCAAGAGTATCCAGCCCAAGAGACCCAGTACTTC
TRBJ2-3	NA	TRBV7-9	NA	CASRPSWAGNTDTQYF	TGTGCCAGCAGACCCTCGTGGGCTGGAAACACAGATACGCAGTATTTT
TRBJ2-1	TRBD1	TRBV7-2	NA	CASSLDRARHNEQFF	TGTGCCAGCAGCTTGGACAGGGCGCGACACAATGAGCAGTTCTTC
TRBJ2-1	NA	TRBV21-1	few	CASRQIQGPEQFF	TGTGCCAGCAGACAAATCCAGGGTCCTGAGCAGTTCTTC
TRBJ2-5	NA	TRBV15	NA	CATSRDRRSQETQYF	TGTGCCACCAGCAGAGATCGGCGCAGCCAAGAGACCCAGTACTTC